The rows below give T cell receptor beta chains drawn from one sample of a study of regulatory T cells in long-lasting Graves disease. TCRdb analysed the multiplex PCR reads with MiXCR anew, one entry per CDR3 protein. This table holds about 340,000 distinct CDR3 sequences, about 20% found once. The sequences come from peripheral blood mononuclear cells (PBMCs), collected when the disease was refractory, from a patient treated with antithyroid drugs. The receptors originated from a female donor with Graves disease. CDR3s include the opening cysteine and the closing phenylalanine or tryptophan.

TRBV6-1,TRBJ2-7,CASTTGSSYEQYF
TRBV5-1,TRBJ2-7,CASSPVLGTGDEQYF
TRBV10-3,TRBJ2-7,CATQGATTYEQYF
TRBV4-3,TRBJ2-5,CASSRKRGAPGTQETQYF
TRBV10-3,TRBJ2-5,CAISESRGQLQETQYF
TRBV7-7,TRBJ2-2,CASSVLQGQGKFANTGELFF
TRBV9,TRBJ1-2,CASSVGEDYGYTF
TRBV30,TRBJ2-1,CAWRGLYNEQFF
TRBV19,TRBJ2-1,CASRPTGVDEQFF
TRBV30,TRBJ1-4,CAWSVPEKLFF
TRBV30,TRBJ1-6,CAWSSQGRGSPLHF
TRBV5-1,TRBJ2-4,CASSLGEAKNIQYF